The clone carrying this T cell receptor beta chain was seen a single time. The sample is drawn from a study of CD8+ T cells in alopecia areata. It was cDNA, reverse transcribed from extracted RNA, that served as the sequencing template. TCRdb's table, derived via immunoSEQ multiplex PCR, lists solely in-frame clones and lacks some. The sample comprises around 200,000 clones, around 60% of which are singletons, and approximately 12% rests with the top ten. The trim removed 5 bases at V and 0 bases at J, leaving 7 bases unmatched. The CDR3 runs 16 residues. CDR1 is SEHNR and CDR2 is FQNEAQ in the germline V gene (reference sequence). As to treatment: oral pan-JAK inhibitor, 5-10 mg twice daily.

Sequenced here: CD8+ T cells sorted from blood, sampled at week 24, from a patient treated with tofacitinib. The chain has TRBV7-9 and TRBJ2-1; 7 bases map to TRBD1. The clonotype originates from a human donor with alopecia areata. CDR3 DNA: TGTGCCAGCAGCCCCCGACAGGGAAGCTCCTACAATGAGCAGTTCTTC. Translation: CASSPRQGSSYNEQFF.